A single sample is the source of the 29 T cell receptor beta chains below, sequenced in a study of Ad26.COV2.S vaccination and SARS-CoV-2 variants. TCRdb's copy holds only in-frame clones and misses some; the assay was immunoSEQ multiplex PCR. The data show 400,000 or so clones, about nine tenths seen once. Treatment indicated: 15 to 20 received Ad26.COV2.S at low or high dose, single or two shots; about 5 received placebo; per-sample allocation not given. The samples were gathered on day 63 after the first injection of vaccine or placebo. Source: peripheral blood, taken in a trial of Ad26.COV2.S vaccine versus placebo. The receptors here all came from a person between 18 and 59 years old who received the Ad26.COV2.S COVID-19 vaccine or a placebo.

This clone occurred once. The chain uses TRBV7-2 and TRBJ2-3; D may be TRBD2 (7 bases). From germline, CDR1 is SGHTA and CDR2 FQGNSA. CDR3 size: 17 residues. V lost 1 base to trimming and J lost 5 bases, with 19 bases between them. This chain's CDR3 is CASSLDGGGPPVDTQYF. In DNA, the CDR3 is TGTGCCAGCAGCTTAGATGGCGGGGGCCCCCCGGTAGATACGCAGTATTTT. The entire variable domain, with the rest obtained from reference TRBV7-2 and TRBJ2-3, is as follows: GAGVSQSPSNKVTEKGKDVELRCDPISGHTALYWYRQSLGQGLEFLIYFQGNSAPDKSGLPSDRFSAERTGGSVSTLTIQRTQQEDSAVYLCASSLDGGGPPVDTQYFGPGTRLTVL.

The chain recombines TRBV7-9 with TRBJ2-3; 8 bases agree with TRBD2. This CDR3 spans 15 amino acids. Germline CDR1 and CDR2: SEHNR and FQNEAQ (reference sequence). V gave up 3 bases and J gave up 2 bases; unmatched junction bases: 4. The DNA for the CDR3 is TGTGCCAGCAGCTTCACGGGGGGGTACACAGATACGCAGTATTTT. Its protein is CASSFTGGYTDTQYF.

The CDR3 protein is CASSLVTGGPSNEQFF. The CDR3 DNA follows: TGTGCCAGCAGCTTAGTGACGGGGGGCCCCTCTAATGAGCAGTTCTTC. The rearrangement uses TRBV7-9 and TRBJ2-1; D perhaps matches TRBD2 (7 bases). The germline V and J ends were trimmed by 1 base and 7 bases, with 17 bases remaining between them. The CDR3 sequence is 16 residues long. CDR1 is SEHNR, CDR2 FQNEAQ, per germline (reference sequence).

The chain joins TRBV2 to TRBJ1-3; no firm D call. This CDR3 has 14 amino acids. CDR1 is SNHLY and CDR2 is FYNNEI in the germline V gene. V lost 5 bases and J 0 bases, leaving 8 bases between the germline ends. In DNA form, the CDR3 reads TGTGCCAGCAGTAACCCGGGCTCTGGAAACACCATATATTTT. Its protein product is CASSNPGSGNTIYF.

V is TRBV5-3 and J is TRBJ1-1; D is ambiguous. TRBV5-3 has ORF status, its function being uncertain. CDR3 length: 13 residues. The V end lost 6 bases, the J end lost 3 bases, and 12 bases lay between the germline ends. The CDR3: CARIDPGDTEAFF. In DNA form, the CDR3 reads TGTGCCAGAATCGACCCTGGGGACACTGAAGCTTTCTTT.

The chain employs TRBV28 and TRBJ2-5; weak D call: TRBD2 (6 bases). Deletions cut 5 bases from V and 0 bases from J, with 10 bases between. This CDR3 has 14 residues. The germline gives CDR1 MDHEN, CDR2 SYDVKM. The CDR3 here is CASSHGGNQETQYF. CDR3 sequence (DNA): TGTGCCAGCAGTCATGGAGGGAACCAAGAGACCCAGTACTTC.

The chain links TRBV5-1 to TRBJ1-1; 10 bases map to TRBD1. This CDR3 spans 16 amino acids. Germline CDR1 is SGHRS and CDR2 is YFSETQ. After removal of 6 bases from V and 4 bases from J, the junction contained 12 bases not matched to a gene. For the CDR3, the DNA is TGCGCCAGCACCCCGAATGGACAGGGGGGATCCACTGAAGCTTTCTTT. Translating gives CASTPNGQGGSTEAFF.

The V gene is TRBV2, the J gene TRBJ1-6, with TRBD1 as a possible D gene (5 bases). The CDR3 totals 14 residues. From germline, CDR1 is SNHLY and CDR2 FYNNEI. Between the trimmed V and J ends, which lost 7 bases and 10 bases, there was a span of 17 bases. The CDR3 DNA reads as TGTGCCAGCACTCTGGGCAGGGAAACCTCACCCCTCCACTTT. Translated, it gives CASTLGRETSPLHF.

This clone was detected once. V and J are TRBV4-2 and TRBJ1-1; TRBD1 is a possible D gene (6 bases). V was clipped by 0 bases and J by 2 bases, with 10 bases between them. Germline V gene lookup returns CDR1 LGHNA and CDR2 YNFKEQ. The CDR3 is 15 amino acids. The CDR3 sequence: CASSQELGANTEAFF. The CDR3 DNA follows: TGTGCCAGCAGCCAAGAACTGGGGGCAAACACTGAAGCTTTCTTT.

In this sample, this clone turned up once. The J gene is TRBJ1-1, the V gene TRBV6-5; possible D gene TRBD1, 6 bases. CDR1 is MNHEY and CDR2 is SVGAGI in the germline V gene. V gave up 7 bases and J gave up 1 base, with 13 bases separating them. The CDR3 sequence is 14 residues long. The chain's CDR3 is CASTLGTQNTEAFF. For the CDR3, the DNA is TGTGCCAGCACTCTTGGGACACAGAACACTGAAGCTTTCTTT.

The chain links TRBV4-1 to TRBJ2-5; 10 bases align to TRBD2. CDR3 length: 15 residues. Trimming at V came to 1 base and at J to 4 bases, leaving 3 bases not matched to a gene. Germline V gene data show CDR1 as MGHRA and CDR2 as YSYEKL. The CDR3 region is CASSQAGTSAETQYF. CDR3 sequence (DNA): TGCGCCAGCAGCCAAGCAGGGACTAGCGCAGAGACCCAGTACTTC.

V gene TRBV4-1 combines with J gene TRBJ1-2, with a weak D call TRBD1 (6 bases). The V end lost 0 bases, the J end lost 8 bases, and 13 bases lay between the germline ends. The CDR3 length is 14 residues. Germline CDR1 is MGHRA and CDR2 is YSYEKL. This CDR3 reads CASSQDTGSWGYTF. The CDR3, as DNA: TGCGCCAGCAGCCAAGATACAGGGAGTTGGGGCTACACCTTC.

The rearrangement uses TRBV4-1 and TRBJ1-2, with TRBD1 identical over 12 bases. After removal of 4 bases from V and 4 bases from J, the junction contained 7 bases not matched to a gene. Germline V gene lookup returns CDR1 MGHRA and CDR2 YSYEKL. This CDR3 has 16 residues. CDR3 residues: CASSRLGQGATYGYTF. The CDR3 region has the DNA TGCGCCAGCAGCCGATTGGGACAGGGGGCTACCTATGGCTACACCTTC.

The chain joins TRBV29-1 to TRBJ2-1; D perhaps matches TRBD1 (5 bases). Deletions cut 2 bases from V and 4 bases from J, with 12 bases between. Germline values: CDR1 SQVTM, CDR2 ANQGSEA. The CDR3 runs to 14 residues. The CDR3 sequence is CSVEQGLGYNEQFF. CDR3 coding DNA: TGCAGCGTTGAACAGGGCCTCGGGTACAATGAGCAGTTCTTC.

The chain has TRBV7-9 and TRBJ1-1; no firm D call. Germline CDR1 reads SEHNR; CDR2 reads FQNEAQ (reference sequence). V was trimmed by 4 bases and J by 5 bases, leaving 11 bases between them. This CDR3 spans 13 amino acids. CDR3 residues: CASSSWGGTEAFF. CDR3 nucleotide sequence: TGTGCCAGCAGCTCTTGGGGAGGGACTGAAGCTTTCTTT.

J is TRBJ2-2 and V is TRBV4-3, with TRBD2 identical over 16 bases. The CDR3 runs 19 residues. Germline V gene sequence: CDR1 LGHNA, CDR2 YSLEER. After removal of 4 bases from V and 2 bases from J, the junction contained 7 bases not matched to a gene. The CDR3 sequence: CASSPLGTSGGGNTGELFF. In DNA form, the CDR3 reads TGCGCCAGCAGCCCTCTCGGGACTAGCGGGGGGGGCAACACCGGGGAGCTGTTTTTT.

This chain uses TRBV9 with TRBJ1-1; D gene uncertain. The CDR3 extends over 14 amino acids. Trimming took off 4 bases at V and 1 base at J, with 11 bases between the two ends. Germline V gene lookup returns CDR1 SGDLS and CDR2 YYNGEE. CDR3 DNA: TGTGCCAGCAGCCCGAGGGCCGCGAACACTGAAGCTTTCTTT. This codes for CASSPRAANTEAFF.

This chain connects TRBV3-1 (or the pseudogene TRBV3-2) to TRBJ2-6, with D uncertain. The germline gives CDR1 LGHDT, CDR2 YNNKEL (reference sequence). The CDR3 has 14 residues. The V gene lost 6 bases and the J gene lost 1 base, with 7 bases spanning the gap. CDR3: CASSRLSGANVLTF. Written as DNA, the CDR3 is TGTGCCAGCAGTCGCCTTTCTGGGGCCAACGTCCTGACTTTC.

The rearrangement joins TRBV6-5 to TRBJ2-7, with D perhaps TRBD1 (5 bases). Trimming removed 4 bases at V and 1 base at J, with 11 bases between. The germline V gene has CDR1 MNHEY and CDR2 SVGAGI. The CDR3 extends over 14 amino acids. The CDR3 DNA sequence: TGTGCCAGCAGTTGGGGTGGGGCATCCTACGAGCAGTACTTC. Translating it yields CASSWGGASYEQYF.

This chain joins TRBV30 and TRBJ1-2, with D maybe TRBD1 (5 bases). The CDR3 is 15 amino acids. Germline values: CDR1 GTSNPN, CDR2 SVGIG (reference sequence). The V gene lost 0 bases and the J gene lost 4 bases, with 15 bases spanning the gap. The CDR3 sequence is CAWSVLASGRYGYTF. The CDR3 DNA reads TGTGCCTGGAGTGTCTTGGCCTCGGGGCGCTATGGCTACACCTTC.

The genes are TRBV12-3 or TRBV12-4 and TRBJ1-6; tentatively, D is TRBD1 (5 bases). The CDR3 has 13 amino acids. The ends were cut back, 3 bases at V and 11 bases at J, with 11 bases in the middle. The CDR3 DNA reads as TGTGCCAGCAGTTTTTGGGGGGATCCACCCCTCCACTTT. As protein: CASSFWGDPPLHF.

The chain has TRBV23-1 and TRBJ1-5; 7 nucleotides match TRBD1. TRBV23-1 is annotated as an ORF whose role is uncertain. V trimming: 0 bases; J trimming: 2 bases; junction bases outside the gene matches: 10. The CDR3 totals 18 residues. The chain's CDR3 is CASSQSATGACGNQPQHF. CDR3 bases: TGCGCCAGCAGTCAATCCGCAACAGGGGCATGTGGCAATCAGCCCCAGCATTTT.

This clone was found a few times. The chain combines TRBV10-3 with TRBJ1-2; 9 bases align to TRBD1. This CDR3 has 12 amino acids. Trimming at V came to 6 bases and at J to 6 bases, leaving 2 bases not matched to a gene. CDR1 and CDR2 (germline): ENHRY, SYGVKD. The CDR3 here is CAISGTGNGYTF. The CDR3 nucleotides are TGTGCCATCAGCGGGACAGGGAATGGCTACACCTTC.

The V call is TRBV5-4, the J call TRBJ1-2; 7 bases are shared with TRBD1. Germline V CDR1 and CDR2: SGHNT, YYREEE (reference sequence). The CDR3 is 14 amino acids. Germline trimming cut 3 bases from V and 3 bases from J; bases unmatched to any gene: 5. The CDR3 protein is CASSYQGGHYGYTF. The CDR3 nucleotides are TGTGCCAGCAGCTACCAGGGGGGACACTATGGCTACACCTTC. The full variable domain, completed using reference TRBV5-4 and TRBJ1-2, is ETGVTQSPTHLIKTRGQQVTLRCSSQSGHNTVSWYQQALGQGPQFIFQYYREEENGRGNFPPRFSGLQFPNYSSELNVNALELDDSALYLCASSYQGGHYGYTFGSGTRLTVV.

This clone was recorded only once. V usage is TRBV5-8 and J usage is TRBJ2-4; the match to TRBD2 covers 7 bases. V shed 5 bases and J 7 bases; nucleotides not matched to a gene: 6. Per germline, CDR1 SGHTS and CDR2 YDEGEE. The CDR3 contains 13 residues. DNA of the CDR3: TGTGCCAGCAGTTACCACGGGGGGAACATTCAGTACTTC. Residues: CASSYHGGNIQYF.

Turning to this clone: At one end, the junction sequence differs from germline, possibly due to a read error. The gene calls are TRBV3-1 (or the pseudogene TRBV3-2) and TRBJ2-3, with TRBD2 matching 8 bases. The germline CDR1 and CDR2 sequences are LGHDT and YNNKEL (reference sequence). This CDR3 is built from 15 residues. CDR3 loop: CASSRRGGSTDTRYF. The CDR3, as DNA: TGTGCCAGCAGCCGTCGCGGGGGGAGCACAGATACGCGGTATTTT.

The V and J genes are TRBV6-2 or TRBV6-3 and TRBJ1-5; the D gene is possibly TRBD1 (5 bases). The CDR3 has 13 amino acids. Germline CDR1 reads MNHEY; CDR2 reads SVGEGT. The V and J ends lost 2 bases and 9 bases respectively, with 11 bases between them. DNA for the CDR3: TGTGCCAGCAGTTACGGGGCTTCTGGGCCCCAGCATTTT. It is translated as CASSYGASGPQHF.

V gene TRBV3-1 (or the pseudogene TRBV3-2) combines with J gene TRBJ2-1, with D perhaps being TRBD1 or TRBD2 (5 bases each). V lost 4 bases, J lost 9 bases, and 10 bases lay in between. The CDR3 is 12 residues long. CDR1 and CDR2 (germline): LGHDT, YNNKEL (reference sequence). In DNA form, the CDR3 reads TGTGCCAGCAGCCTGGGACGGCTTGAGCAGTTCTTC. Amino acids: CASSLGRLEQFF.

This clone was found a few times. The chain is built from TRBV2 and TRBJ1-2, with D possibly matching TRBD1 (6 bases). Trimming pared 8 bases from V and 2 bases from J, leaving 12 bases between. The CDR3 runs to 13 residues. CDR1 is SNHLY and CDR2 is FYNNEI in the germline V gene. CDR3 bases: TGTGCCAGCCGGGAGGGGGGAAACTATGGCTACACCTTC. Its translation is CASREGGNYGYTF.